Sequencing of this T cell receptor beta chain was carried out in a study of CD8+CD57+ T cells in acquired aplastic anemia. Genomic DNA acted as the template from which TCR beta VDJ combination and CDR3 sequence profiling were carried out. TCRdb reanalysed the reads using MiXCR and keeps one entry per CDR3 protein. The sample records 200,000 or so distinct CDR3 sequences, just under 50% being singletons. The CDR3 consists of 14 residues. Germline assignment: CDR1 SQVTM and CDR2 ANQGSEA. V was cut by 4 bases and J by 7 bases, with 17 bases left in between. Flow cytometry had shown expanded CD8+CD57+ cells in the patients chosen for sequencing.

The source material was sorted CD4+, CD8+, or CD8+CD57+ T cells (not recorded which) from PBMCs. The TCR was taken from a human donor with aplastic anemia. V gene TRBV29-1 combines with J gene TRBJ1-5; D not resolved. The CDR3 DNA reads as TGCAGCGTTGTAACACTAGGAGTGAACCAGCCCCAGCATTTT. Amino acid sequence: CSVVTLGVNQPQHF.